The clone carrying this T cell receptor (beta chain) was detected ten times or more. This sample is part of a study of identical twins. TCRdb independently ran MiXCR on the 5' RACE reads; one entry per CDR3 protein. This sample has hundreds of thousands of distinct CDR3 sequences; 6.5% to 9.5% occur once, and the top ten carry 2.1%. The ends were cut back, 2 bases at V and 5 bases at J, with 12 bases in the middle. CDR1 is SGHVS, CDR2 FNYEAQ, per germline. This CDR3 is 15 amino acids long. These same records also appear under a second study, on yellow fever vaccine responses in identical twins.

This chain connects TRBV7-6 to TRBJ1-4, with D unresolved. This TCR was recovered from a woman aged 18-35 years in good health. Material: memory (CD45RO+) T cells sorted from blood. The CDR3 loop reads CASSLNTGPNEKLFF. In DNA, the CDR3 is TGTGCCAGCAGCTTAAATACCGGGCCGAATGAAAAACTGTTTTTT.